The count of the clone carrying this T cell receptor beta chain is one. Clones were read by immunoSEQ multiplex PCR, and TCRdb kept only the in-frame ones, dropping some. Of tens of thousands of clones listed, about 74% were seen once; the top ten hold roughly 3.9%. This CDR3 is built from 14 residues. The V gene lost 0 bases and the J gene lost 0 bases, with 6 bases spanning the gap. Germline CDR1 and CDR2: MNHEY and SMNVEV (reference sequence). The data are from a study of blood T cell repertoires in COVID-19. The overall study: PBMCs, B-cell-depleted T cells, or T cells provided the cDNA or gDNA that made up the material.

The chain joins TRBV27 to TRBJ2-7; the D gene is possibly TRBD2 (5 bases). What was sequenced was peripheral blood. This TCR was sampled from a man between 65 and 85 years old with COVID-19, enrolled during active disease. The CDR3 region has the DNA TGTGCCAGCAGTTTATCCCGGGACTCCTACGAGCAGTACTTC. It encodes CASSLSRDSYEQYF.